This TCR beta chain was documented in a study of shared clonotypes between healthy human individuals. Study-wide background: Donors were a couple of women and a few men aged 18 to 49. Plates per donor: three CD4 naive, three CD4 memory, two CD8 naive, one CD8 memory. The study's findings and limits: The study generally estimated greater richness for naive than memory subsets.

With regard to this clone: Its specificity is not known.

Produced via immunoSEQ multiplex PCR; TCRdb's table is partial and in-frame only. The sample records some 1.4 million clones, 96% being singletons. Caucasian adults living in Nashville, Tennessee, provided all samples. Sequencing was carried out using naive CD4+ T cells sorted from blood. Subset given: CD45RA+ positively selected. The TCR originated in a man younger than 40 in good health.

CDR3 nucleotides: TGTGCCAGCAGCCAGGCGGAGAATGGCTACACCTTC. This encodes CASSQAENGYTF. The V and J genes are TRBV2 and TRBJ1-2; D remains ambiguous. This CDR3 has 12 residues. The V end lost 6 bases, the J end lost 6 bases, and 11 bases lay between the germline ends. CDR1 is SNHLY and CDR2 is FYNNEI in the germline V gene.